This entry concerns a single TCR beta chain. The data belong to a study of response to subunit inactivated influenza vaccine. From the RT-PCR reads, TCRdb called clonotypes with MiXCR, one entry per CDR3 protein. This sample yields approximately 500,000 distinct CDR3 sequences, of which approximately 20% are seen a single time; under 3.5% belongs to the top ten. CDR3 length equals 13 residues. Trimming at V came to 5 bases and at J to 4 bases, leaving 4 bases not matched to a gene. CDR1 MNHNS and CDR2 SASEGT come from the germline V gene. The sample was also reused in another study, on T cells expressing NK-cell markers. From that study: In generating TCR beta cDNA, 5'RACE template switching with UMIs was used.

The TCR comes from a man aged 45-65 years who received an inactivated influenza vaccine. The chain employs TRBV6-1 and TRBJ1-2; 7 bases map to TRBD1. The input for sequencing was CD4+ T cells sorted from PBMCs, taken 11 to 12 days after vaccination. As DNA, the CDR3 is TGTGCCAGCAGTACCGGGACAGTCTATGGCTACACCTTC. This codes for CASSTGTVYGYTF.